The rows below give T cell receptor beta chains drawn from one sample of a study of CD8 T cells in Susac syndrome. MiXCR, applied by TCRdb to the immunoSEQ multiplex PCR reads, yields one record per CDR3 protein. Among fewer than 140,000 distinct CDR3 sequences listed, roughly 95% were seen once. Sequenced input: CD8+ T cells from PBMCs. The receptors derive from a human donor with Susac syndrome. CDR3s include the opening cysteine and the closing phenylalanine or tryptophan. A D gene is named only where the DNA matches it firmly.

d_gene	v_gene	j_gene	CDR3aa	CDR3nt
-	TRBV6-1	TRBJ1-5	CASSAGGYYSNQPQHF	TGTGCCAGCAGCGCGGGGGGATACTATAGCAATCAGCCCCAGCATTTT
-	TRBV7-6	TRBJ2-7	CASSLGGAPYEQYF	TGTGCCAGCAGTTTAGGGGGAGCCCCCTACGAGCAGTACTTC
-	TRBV14	TRBJ2-7	CASSQEGTSTYEQYF	TGTGCCAGCAGCCAAGAAGGAACCTCTACCTACGAGCAGTACTTC
TRBD1	TRBV3-1	TRBJ1-5	CASSQGQGSQPQHF	TGTGCCAGCAGCCAAGGACAGGGGAGTCAGCCCCAGCATTTT
TRBD1	TRBV12-3/TRBV12-4	TRBJ1-5	CASLQDRSNQPQHF	TGTGCCAGCCTCCAGGACAGGAGCAATCAGCCCCAGCATTTT
-	TRBV13	TRBJ2-1	CASSSDSGEQFF	TGTGCCAGCAGCTCGGACAGTGGTGAGCAGTTCTTC
TRBD1	TRBV23-1	TRBJ2-7	CASSRQGCEQYF	TGCGCCAGCAGTCGACAGGGCTGCGAGCAGTACTTC
-	TRBV5-4	TRBJ2-7	CASSPRGGGTEQYF	TGTGCCAGCAGTCCCCGAGGGGGGGGTACCGAGCAGTACTTC
-	TRBV7-9	TRBJ2-4	CASSLVEDSKNIQYF	TGTGCCAGCAGCTTAGTAGAGGACTCCAAAAACATTCAGTACTTC
-	TRBV5-4	TRBJ2-3	CASSPWDRTDTQYF	TGTGCCAGCAGCCCTTGGGATCGCACAGATACGCAGTATTTT
TRBD1	TRBV29-1	TRBJ2-2	CSATLGTGPGELFF	TGCAGCGCCACGCTCGGGACAGGGCCCGGGGAGCTGTTTTTT
TRBD2	TRBV7-3	TRBJ2-3	CASSLSGGFTDTQYF	TGTGCCAGCAGCTTAAGCGGGGGATTCACAGATACGCAGTATTTT
-	TRBV6-6	TRBJ2-1	CASSSNHDEQFF	TGTGCCAGCAGTTCGAATCACGATGAGCAGTTCTTC
TRBD2	TRBV2	TRBJ2-7	CASRREGLVVEQYF	TGTGCCAGCAGACGAGAGGGACTAGTAGTTGAGCAGTACTTC
-	TRBV9	TRBJ2-1	CASSVGASPDGNEQFF	TGTGCCAGCAGCGTAGGCGCTAGCCCGGACGGAAATGAGCAGTTCTTC
-	TRBV29-1	TRBJ2-7	CSVIPAGGIYEQYF	TGCAGCGTTATCCCGGCGGGTGGAATATACGAGCAGTACTTC
TRBD1	TRBV12-3/TRBV12-4	TRBJ1-5	CASSKGQGARPQHF	TGTGCCAGCAGCAAGGGACAGGGGGCAAGGCCCCAGCATTTT
-	TRBV27	TRBJ1-2	CASSFTAGYGYTF	TGTGCCAGCAGTTTCACAGCTGGGTATGGCTACACCTTC